Shown below are 30 T cell receptor beta chains from a single sample sequenced in a study of cytomegalovirus exposure and HLA in healthy donors. TCRdb's table, derived via immunoSEQ multiplex PCR, lists solely in-frame clones and lacks some. The sample carries over 80,000 clones, 85% recorded once. Source material: PBMCs. These receptors originate from a man between 18 and 29 years old in good health and CMV-seropositive.

There are a few counts of this clone. The V and J genes are TRBV5-8 and TRBJ2-7; D not resolved. Germline CDR1 is SGHTS and CDR2 is YDEGEE. V lost 5 bases and J lost 1, with 10 bases in between. The CDR3 runs to 13 residues. CDR3 loop: CASSPLPSYEQYF. The CDR3 coding sequence is TGTGCCAGCAGTCCACTGCCGTCCTACGAGCAGTACTTC.

The gene calls are TRBV7-3 and TRBJ2-1; 9 bases align to TRBD2. Trimming cost V 1 base and J 5 bases; bases outside gene matches: 3. The germline gives CDR1 SGHTA, CDR2 FQGTGA. The length of the CDR3 is 15 residues. CDR3: CASSLSGRADNEQFF. The CDR3, as DNA: TGTGCCAGCAGCTTAAGCGGGAGGGCCGACAATGAGCAGTTCTTC.

The CDR3 nucleotides are TGTGCCAGCAGCTTACAGGGTTGGGGCTACGAGCAGTACTTC. As protein: CASSLQGWGYEQYF. This sequence joins TRBV5-5 and TRBJ2-7, with TRBD1 as a possible D gene (6 bases). Per germline, CDR1 SGHKS and CDR2 YYEKEE (reference sequence). V lost 2 bases and J lost 3, with 12 bases in between. This CDR3 comprises 14 residues. Complete variable domain (other parts from reference TRBV5-5 and TRBJ2-7): DAGVTQSPTHLIKTRGQQVTLRCSPISGHKSVSWYQQVLGQGPQFIFQYYEKEERGRGNFPDRFSARQFPNYSSELNVNALLLGDSALYLCASSLQGWGYEQYFGPGTRLTVT.

V and J are TRBV30 and TRBJ2-2, with TRBD2 matching over 8 bases. J was trimmed by 4 bases and V by 3 bases; bases with no gene match: 4. In germline, CDR1 is GTSNPN, CDR2 SVGIG (reference sequence). This CDR3 contains 14 residues. CDR3 amino acids: CAWRFAGGTGELFF. In DNA form, the CDR3 reads TGTGCCTGGAGATTCGCGGGAGGCACCGGGGAGCTGTTTTTT.

The chain couples TRBV29-1 to TRBJ2-1; the match to TRBD2 covers 7 bases. Unmatched junction bases numbered 7, after V lost 5 bases and J lost 0 bases. This CDR3 has 15 amino acids. CDR1 SQVTM and CDR2 ANQGSEA come from the germline V gene. The CDR3 DNA reads as TGCAGCGTTCATACGGGAGGCAGCTCCTACAATGAGCAGTTCTTC. Translating it yields CSVHTGGSSYNEQFF.

The chain employs TRBV6-5 and TRBJ2-7; the D gene is possibly TRBD2 (6 bases). With 5 bases removed from V and 4 bases from J, the gap between germline ends came to 12 bases. Germline V gene data show CDR1 as MNHEY and CDR2 as SVGAGI. The CDR3 is 13 residues long. DNA for the CDR3: TGTGCCAGCAGTCCCCCGGGACTGTACGAGCAGTACTTC. Encoded protein: CASSPPGLYEQYF.

V is TRBV5-1 and J is TRBJ2-7; 8 bases agree with TRBD2. Germline V gene lookup returns CDR1 SGHRS and CDR2 YFSETQ. This CDR3 contains 14 residues. Trimming removed 2 bases from V and 4 bases from J; junction bases left unmatched: 5. The CDR3 DNA follows: TGCGCCAGCAGCTTTAACGGGAGGGGATACGAGCAGTACTTC. Protein: CASSFNGRGYEQYF.

The gene calls are TRBV15 and TRBJ2-7, with D hard to call. This CDR3 is built from 15 residues. Germline V gene sequence: CDR1 LNHNV, CDR2 YYDKDF (reference sequence). Trimming took off 5 bases at V and 2 bases at J, with 16 bases between the two ends. CDR3: CATSPTRDSAYEQYV. CDR3 DNA sequence: TGTGCCACCAGCCCTACAAGAGACTCGGCCTACGAGCAGTACGTC.

The chain carries TRBV6-5 and TRBJ2-2; the D is unclear. Between the trimmed V and J ends, which lost 6 bases and 5 bases, there was a span of 10 bases. Germline CDR1 MNHEY, CDR2 SVGAGI. This CDR3 comprises 13 residues. CDR3 DNA sequence: TGTGCCAGCAGCGTCACATGGACCGGGGAGCTGTTTTTT. Protein: CASSVTWTGELFF.

This rearrangement joins TRBV6-5 to TRBJ1-2; D unclear. Germline CDR1 is MNHEY and CDR2 is SVGAGI. The V and J ends lost 2 bases and 6 bases respectively, with 13 bases between them. CDR3 length: 14 amino acids. CDR3 DNA sequence: TGTGCCAGCAGTTACAATCGGGGAGGCCATGGCTACACCTTC. Its protein product is CASSYNRGGHGYTF.

The chain carries TRBV7-6 and TRBJ2-3; perhaps TRBD2 as D (6 bases). This CDR3 comprises 14 residues. Germline-derived CDR1 and CDR2 are SGHVS and FNYEAQ. The V end was cut by 6 bases, the J end by 1 base, with 11 bases between. The CDR3 DNA sequence: TGTGCCAGCAGTAAGGGCGGGGGCACAGATACGCAGTATTTT. Translated, it gives CASSKGGGTDTQYF.

The table lists this clone with a few counts. The rearrangement links TRBV10-3 to TRBJ1-1; 8 positions match TRBD1. The CDR3 totals 16 residues. V dropped 0 bases and J dropped 1; count of bases not matched to a gene: 4. Germline V lookup: CDR1 ENHRY, CDR2 SYGVKD. Here the CDR3 reads CAISESTGASNTEAFF. In DNA form, the CDR3 reads TGTGCCATCAGTGAGTCGACAGGGGCCTCGAACACTGAAGCTTTCTTT.

The chain links TRBV29-1 to TRBJ1-4; D possibly corresponds to TRBD1 (5 bases). Germline V gene data show CDR1 as SQVTM and CDR2 as ANQGSEA. Trimming took 6 bases from V and 4 from J, leaving 15 bases between them. The CDR3 is 14 residues long. CDR3 sequence (DNA): TGCAGCGTCTATGGGACTTCACGTAATGAAAAACTGTTTTTT. It translates to CSVYGTSRNEKLFF.

The rearrangement uses TRBV6-6 and TRBJ1-3, with D hard to call. The CDR3 totals 12 residues. V shed 5 bases and J shed 7 bases, with 9 bases lying between them. From germline, CDR1 is MNHNY and CDR2 SVGAGI (reference sequence). The CDR3 bases are TGTGCCAGCAGTCCATTCGGGAACACCATATATTTT. Protein sequence: CASSPFGNTIYF.

The table lists this clone with a few counts. The chain employs TRBV28 and TRBJ2-1; 11 bases map to TRBD2. The CDR3 sequence is 17 residues long. In germline, CDR1 is MDHEN, CDR2 SYDVKM. J was trimmed by 2 bases and V by 6 bases; bases with no gene match: 9. CDR3 sequence: CASSSVAGGEAYNEQFF. In DNA, the CDR3 is TGTGCCAGCAGCTCCGTAGCGGGAGGGGAAGCCTACAATGAGCAGTTCTTC.

The chain carries TRBV6-1 and TRBJ1-1, with 8 bases fitting TRBD1. The CDR3 has 14 amino acids. J lost 5 bases, V lost 3 bases, and 5 bases had no gene match. Per germline, CDR1 MNHNS and CDR2 SASEGT. The CDR3 reads CASSEQGARTEAFF. As DNA, the CDR3 is TGTGCCAGCAGTGAGCAGGGGGCCAGGACTGAAGCTTTCTTT.

The chain carries TRBV13 and TRBJ2-7, with TRBD2 as a possible D gene (5 bases). CDR3 length equals 14 residues. V lost 2 bases and J 9 bases, leaving 17 bases between the germline ends. From germline, CDR1 is PRHDT and CDR2 FYEKMQ (reference sequence). The CDR3 reads CASSLKGRGSSQYF. In nucleotides, the CDR3 is TGTGCCAGCAGCTTAAAAGGGCGCGGGTCATCGCAGTACTTC. The variable domain in full, completed from reference TRBV13 and TRBJ2-7, reads AAGVIQSPRHLIKEKRETATLKCYPIPRHDTVYWYQQGPGQDPQFLISFYEKMQSDKGSIPDRFSAQQFSDYHSELNMSSLELGDSALYFCASSLKGRGSSQYFGPGTRLTVT.

The J gene is TRBJ2-3, the V gene TRBV6-1; 10 bases fit TRBD2. V gave up 4 bases and J gave up 4 bases; unmatched junction bases: 5. Germline CDR1 reads MNHNS; CDR2 reads SASEGT. The CDR3 runs to 15 residues. CDR3 sequence reads: CASSGTAGGPDTQYF. The CDR3 coding sequence is TGTGCCAGCAGTGGGACAGCGGGAGGGCCAGATACGCAGTATTTT.

J is TRBJ1-5 and V is TRBV4-1, with no clear D. This CDR3 is built from 20 residues. Germline V gene data show CDR1 as MGHRA and CDR2 as YSYEKL. V dropped 3 bases and J dropped 6 bases, with 30 bases sitting between them. The CDR3 nucleotides are TGCGCCAGCAGCCACCAAAGGGTGGGGTTGATAGGGAGAGGAATTCAGCCCCAGCATTTT. Translating gives CASSHQRVGLIGRGIQPQHF.

This sequence joins TRBV6-6 and TRBJ1-5; D possibly corresponds to TRBD1 (5 bases). V dropped 4 bases and J dropped 5 bases, with 9 bases sitting between them. Germline V gene lookup returns CDR1 MNHNY and CDR2 SVGAGI (reference sequence). This CDR3 spans 13 amino acids. The CDR3 sequence: CASSSRGDQPQHF. Written as DNA, the CDR3 is TGTGCCAGCAGTTCGCGGGGGGATCAGCCCCAGCATTTT.

A single count supports this clone. The V gene is TRBV6-5, the J gene TRBJ2-7; D is ambiguous. Trimming removed 2 bases from V and 2 bases from J, with 7 bases in between. CDR3 size: 13 residues. CDR1 and CDR2 from the germline V gene are MNHEY and SVGAGI. For the CDR3, the DNA is TGTGCCAGCAGTTACCAGTCCACCTACGAGCAGTACTTC. As protein: CASSYQSTYEQYF.

The chain couples TRBV5-1 to TRBJ2-3; D is unresolved. Deletions cut 0 bases from V and 3 bases from J, with 11 bases between. CDR3 length: 15 residues. Germline values: CDR1 SGHRS, CDR2 YFSETQ. The CDR3 sequence: CASSLAVVATDTQYF. DNA of the CDR3: TGCGCCAGCAGCTTGGCGGTGGTTGCGACAGATACGCAGTATTTT.

CDR3 region: CASRDFSGGYTF. The CDR3 region has the DNA TGTGCCAGCAGAGACTTCTCGGGAGGCTACACCTTC. The rearrangement links TRBV6-6 to TRBJ1-2; D not certain. Deletions cut 6 bases from V and 8 bases from J, with 13 bases between. The CDR3 consists of 12 residues. Germline V gene data show CDR1 as MNHNY and CDR2 as SVGAGI (reference sequence).

The chain recombines TRBV7-9 with TRBJ2-1; 7 bases are shared with TRBD1. The germline gives CDR1 SEHNR, CDR2 FQNEAQ (reference sequence). With V trimmed by 5 bases and J by 3 bases, 7 bases remained unmatched. This CDR3 is built from 15 residues. The CDR3 loop is CASSLPTGIYNEQFF. The CDR3 region has the DNA TGTGCCAGCAGCCTACCGACAGGGATCTACAATGAGCAGTTCTTC.

This clone turned up a few times. The chain couples TRBV10-3 to TRBJ1-1; no definite D call. Trimming cost V 4 bases and J 0 bases, with 18 bases left between them. The CDR3 is made up of 17 amino acids. Germline CDR1 reads ENHRY; CDR2 reads SYGVKD. The CDR3 DNA sequence: TGTGCCATCAGTGTTGGGAGGGAAGCGACGATGAACACTGAAGCTTTCTTT. It specifies CAISVGREATMNTEAFF.

This clone appeared once. The chain joins TRBV9 to TRBJ2-1, with D perhaps matching TRBD1 (5 bases). Deletions cut 0 bases from V and 8 bases from J, with 9 bases between. The CDR3 loop spans 13 amino acids. CDR1 is SGDLS, CDR2 YYNGEE, per germline. The CDR3 region is CASSVEGWDEQFF. Here the CDR3 DNA reads TGTGCCAGCAGCGTAGAGGGGTGGGATGAGCAGTTCTTC.

V is TRBV29-1 and J is TRBJ2-7; D not certain. CDR1 SQVTM and CDR2 ANQGSEA come from the germline V gene. The CDR3 has 11 amino acids. The V end lost 4 bases, the J end lost 3 bases, and 7 bases lay between the germline ends. In nucleotides, the CDR3 is TGCAGCGTTGCTGCAGGCTACGAGCAGTACTTC. Protein: CSVAAGYEQYF.

CDR3 sequence reads: CASSFWTSANEQFF. CDR3 bases: TGTGCCAGCAGTTTTTGGACTAGCGCCAATGAGCAGTTCTTC. This rearrangement joins TRBV28 to TRBJ2-1; 9 nucleotides align to TRBD2. The CDR3 runs to 14 residues. The ends lost 3 bases at V and 6 bases at J; junction bases unmatched: 3. Germline V gives CDR1 MDHEN, CDR2 SYDVKM.

The rearrangement links TRBV5-1 to TRBJ2-3; possible D gene TRBD1, 6 bases. Trimming shortened V by 6 bases and J by 3 bases, and 11 bases separated the two germline ends. The CDR3 contains 13 residues. Germline V gene lookup returns CDR1 SGHRS and CDR2 YFSETQ. The CDR3 DNA is TGCGCCAGCAAACTCCAGGGGACAGATACGCAGTATTTT. It is translated as CASKLQGTDTQYF.

This clone was observed a single time. The rearrangement joins TRBV11-3 to TRBJ2-1, with TRBD2 matching over 9 bases. The CDR3 sequence is 15 residues long. CDR1 SGHNT and CDR2 YENEEA come from the germline V gene. After removal of 0 bases from V and 8 bases from J, the junction contained 5 bases not matched to a gene. CDR3 region: CASSLEASGIYEQFF. CDR3 sequence (DNA): TGTGCCAGCAGCTTAGAGGCTAGCGGGATCTATGAGCAGTTCTTC. Combining the CDR3 with reference TRBV11-3 and TRBJ2-1 gives the whole variable domain EAGVVQSPRYKIIEKKQPVAFWCNPISGHNTLYWYLQNLGQGPELLIRYENEEAVDDSQLPKDRFSAERLKGVDSTLKIQPAELGDSAVYLCASSLEASGIYEQFFGPGTRLTVL.